This T cell receptor beta chain was found in a study of blood T cell repertoires in COVID-19 (dated by TCRdb to 2019 to 2021). About the study as a whole: Samples covering the acute and convalescent phases of COVID-19 were provided by collaborators in the United States, Italy and Spain. The material from the prospective study consisted of cDNA or gDNA derived from T cells, B-cell-depleted T cells, or PBMCs. Deeply sampled blood TCRbeta repertoires from subjects exposed to, actively infected with, or recovered from COVID-19 were included in the dataset. A freely available public database, intended as a resource for researchers studying the immune response to SARS-CoV-2, is where the repertoires were released. Samples came from the ongoing ImmuneRACE study (first 160 participants) plus 1,254 subjects from 6 global collaborators. A de-identified subject ID, COVID-19 status, age in years and sex were almost always included in the sample metadata. HLA class I and class II types, where available, came from metadata supplied by the sample provider rather than from assay-based typing. Study-level results and caveats: The quantity of clinical and demographic metadata differed by source and by participant and was supplied without curation.

TCRbeta CDR3 regions were amplified from genomic DNA using the immunoSEQ Assay, a bias-controlled multiplex PCR. Per the authors' processing: The number of nucleated cells in each sample was estimated by amplification of reference gene primers within the assay. To quantify the absolute abundance of each unique TCRbeta CDR3 rearrangement, sequence reads were collapsed and filtered. For each sample, productive Simpson clonality was calculated as the square root of Simpson's diversity index across productive rearrangements. TCRdb took this table from immuneACCESS and kept in-frame rearrangements with V and J called. Such tables lack part of the clones; where checked against another copy, unresolved V genes explain under half of the gap, and the rest is unexplained. V, J and clone size reflect that table, while D and trimming were determined from the DNA. Present in this sample are about 220,000 clones, 88% of which were seen just once. Just over 2.5% of the sample goes to the ten largest clones.

Germline trimming: 4 bases from V, 5 bases from J; junction bases outside gene matches: 8. The germline V gene yields SGHVS for CDR1 and FNYEAQ for CDR2. CDR3 length: 15 amino acids, cysteine to phenylalanine. Just CDR3 DNA is preserved here, 45 bases in frame from base 1. Enrolling through a virtual design, the prospective study's participants ranged in age from about 18 to 89 years and lived across 20 to 25 United States geographic areas. In the prospective study, participants were assigned to cohorts based on the clinical history participants reported in a screening survey and a study questionnaire. Recovered participants in ImmuneRACE Cohort 3 were defined as having two consecutive negative NP/OP PCR tests, clearance from a healthcare professional, or resolution of symptoms. In the prospective study, mobile phlebotomists collected whole blood, serum and a nasopharyngeal or oropharyngeal swab from each participant. Additional blood draws and questionnaires over an approximately 2-month period could optionally be provided by prospective study participants. Before DNA extraction, blood samples from the prospective study were shipped at room temperature or frozen.

Regarding this clone: The target of this receptor is not known. No base quality values were provided; no much bigger clone lies one nucleotide off.

The clonotype was recovered from a woman in her 30s who had recovered from COVID-19. The chain is made from TRBV7-6 and TRBJ1-1; the central 9 bases match TRBD1. Sequences were obtained from PBMCs or T cells enriched from blood (not recorded which). The nucleotide sequence is given as TGTGCCAGCAGCTCACTCGGACAGGGGTTGACTGAAGCTTTCTTT. It codes for CASSSLGQGLTEAFF.